The T cell receptor (beta chain) described here comes from a study of T cell responses to AZD1222 COVID-19 vaccine. Whole-study results and caveats: Baseline testing showed seropositivity in only a handful of AZD1222 recipients. In all cases, repertoires were sampled only after the peak T cell response. Close to half of all spike-specific TCRs reportedly target regions of the variants that are unmutated. Donors skewed white British and female; clonal diversity was possibly underestimated.

In the case of this clone: Its target is unknown.

There are 13 residues in the CDR3. Germline V CDR1 and CDR2: SGHTA, FQGTGA. Trimming stripped 1 base from V and 3 bases from J, with 6 bases between. Data came from immunoSEQ multiplex PCR; TCRdb stores just in-frame clones and leaves some out. The sample has around 88,000 clones; roughly 90% are singletons. The sequence was collected from an adult in good health. This chain uses TRBV7-3 with TRBJ1-1; D is unresolved. The sequenced sample was peripheral blood, obtained on day 0 of AZD1222 vaccination. In nucleotides, the CDR3 is TGTGCCAGCAGCTTAAGTAGTGACACTGAAGCTTTCTTT. This gives the protein CASSLSSDTEAFF.